A selection of T cell receptor beta chains follows, all from one sample in a study of cytomegalovirus exposure and HLA in healthy donors. Clones were read by immunoSEQ multiplex PCR, and TCRdb kept only the in-frame ones, dropping some. The table lists fewer than 250,000 clones, roughly 84% of them singletons. Specimen: PBMCs. The source of these receptors is a woman younger than 45 in good health and CMV-seropositive. Both conserved end residues are part of each CDR3. A D gene is named only where the DNA matches it firmly. Clone size is stated in some rows and not others, as once, few, many or a class when expanded.

V	size	D	J	DNA	CDR3
TRBV2	.	.	TRBJ2-1	TGTGCCAGCGCCCGGGACAGGGGGACTAGCGATGAGCAGTTCTTC	CASARDRGTSDEQFF
TRBV5-1	.	.	TRBJ1-4	TGCGCCAGCAGCTTGACAGGGTTAAATGAAAAACTGTTTTTT	CASSLTGLNEKLFF
TRBV9	once	.	TRBJ2-7	TGTGCCAGCAGTAAGTTCCGGGACGCCTTTGTAGAGCAGTACTTC	CASSKFRDAFVEQYF
TRBV7-2	.	TRBD2	TRBJ2-1	TGTGCCAGCAGCTTAATGCTAGCGGGAGGTGGGCATGAGCAGTTCTTC	CASSLMLAGGGHEQFF
TRBV28	.	.	TRBJ1-5	TGTGCCAGCAGGTCTCAGTATCAGCCCCAGCATTTT	CASRSQYQPQHF
TRBV5-4	.	TRBD2	TRBJ2-3	TGTGCCAGCAGCGGGATGACTAGCGGGAGTAGGGATACGCAGTATTTT	CASSGMTSGSRDTQYF
TRBV9	.	.	TRBJ2-7	TGTGCCAGCAGTGACCCTAGCTCCTACGAGCAGTACTTC	CASSDPSSYEQYF
TRBV5-4	.	.	TRBJ1-2	TGTGCCAGCAGCTTGGAAGGGGGTCGGGCGGGTAACTATGGCTACACCTTC	CASSLEGGRAGNYGYTF
TRBV30	.	.	TRBJ2-7	TGTGCCTGGAGTGGGGTACAGGATTCCTTCTACGAGCAGTACTTC	CAWSGVQDSFYEQYF
TRBV27	.	.	TRBJ2-3	TGTGCCAGCAGCATAGCGAGCCTGTCGGATACGCAGTATTTT	CASSIASLSDTQYF
TRBV6-1	.	.	TRBJ2-5	TGTGCCAGCAGACCCCAGCAAGAGACCCAGTACTTC	CASRPQQETQYF
TRBV7-3	few	.	TRBJ2-1	TGTGCCAGCAGCTTTATAGGAAACAATGAGCAGTTCTTC	CASSFIGNNEQFF
TRBV7-2	.	.	TRBJ1-1	TGTGCCAGCAGCTTAGCGGTCGAATTGAACACTGAAGCTTTCTTT	CASSLAVELNTEAFF
TRBV9	.	.	TRBJ1-5	TGTGCCAGCAGCGTGTCAGGGTATGAAAATCAGCCCCAGCATTTT	CASSVSGYENQPQHF
TRBV12-1	once	.	TRBJ2-2	TGTGCCAGCAGCTTTGAAAGGGGCCAGCACACCGGGGAGCTGTTTTTT	CASSFERGQHTGELFF
TRBV29-1	once	.	TRBJ1-1	TGCAGCGTAGAGTCGGGAGACCTGAACACTGAAGCTTTCTTT	CSVESGDLNTEAFF
TRBV27	many	TRBD1	TRBJ1-2	TGTGCCAGCAGTCCAGGACAGGGGGCGGTTGGTGGCTACACCTTC	CASSPGQGAVGGYTF
TRBV2	.	TRBD1	TRBJ2-5	TGTGCCAGCAGCGCTAATGGACAGGGGCAAGAGACCCAGTACTTC	CASSANGQGQETQYF
TRBV7-3	.	TRBD2	TRBJ2-1	TGTGCCAGCAGCTACCCGACTAGCGGGAACAATGAGCAGTTCTTC	CASSYPTSGNNEQFF
TRBV28	.	.	TRBJ2-2	TGTGCCAGCAGTTTATTGAGCACCGGGGAGCTGTTTTTT	CASSLLSTGELFF
TRBV9	.	.	TRBJ1-5	TGTGCCAGCAGCGTAGGCGGGGCCAGCAATCAGCCCCAGCATTTT	CASSVGGASNQPQHF
TRBV30	.	.	TRBJ1-5	TGTGCCTGGAGCGAGGGTGGCGGATATAGCAATCAGCCCCAGCATTTT	CAWSEGGGYSNQPQHF
TRBV7-2	.	.	TRBJ1-5	TGTGCCAGCAGCTTCATGGGGCGTCAGCCCCAGCATTTT	CASSFMGRQPQHF
TRBV28	few	TRBD1	TRBJ1-2	TGTGCCAGCAGTTTGGGGGACAGGGGTGCCCGTGGCTACACCTTC	CASSLGDRGARGYTF
TRBV29-1	once	.	TRBJ1-2	TGCAGCGTCCGGAGGGAAGGCTATGGCTACACCTTC	CSVRREGYGYTF
TRBV29-1	.	.	TRBJ1-2	TGCAGCGTTGAAACCAGGGCAGGCTACACCTTC	CSVETRAGYTF
TRBV7-6	.	.	TRBJ1-3	TGTGCCAGCAGCTTAGGTCTGGGTGGAAACACCATATATTTT	CASSLGLGGNTIYF
TRBV7-9	.	.	TRBJ1-1	TGTGCCAGCAGCTTAGATGAGGGCACTGAAGCTTTCTTT	CASSLDEGTEAFF
TRBV6-5	.	.	TRBJ1-3	TGTGCCAGCAGTTACTCGAGGTCTGGGGCTGGAAACACCATATATTTT	CASSYSRSGAGNTIYF
TRBV11-2	few	TRBD1	TRBJ1-5	TGTGCCCACACAGGACAGGGAAACTATAGCAATCAGCCCCAGCATTTT	CAHTGQGNYSNQPQHF
TRBV6-5	.	.	TRBJ1-1	TGTGCCAGCAGTTACGGACAAACGAACACTGAAGCTTTCTTT	CASSYGQTNTEAFF
TRBV30	.	.	TRBJ1-3	TGTGCCTGGAACCTAGGGACATCCGGAAACACCATATATTTT	CAWNLGTSGNTIYF
TRBV30	.	.	TRBJ1-2	TGTGCCTGGGGGGGTCGAGGACGGATCTATGGCTACACCTTC	CAWGGRGRIYGYTF
TRBV7-2	.	.	TRBJ2-5	TGTGCCAGCAGCTTTTTAGGGCGGGACAAGTGGGAGACCCAGTACTTC	CASSFLGRDKWETQYF
TRBV5-1	.	TRBD2	TRBJ2-3	TGCGCCAGCAGCTCGGGACTAGCGGGAGGGCCAGGCGCAGATACGCAGTATTTT	CASSSGLAGGPGADTQYF
TRBV7-7	.	.	TRBJ2-2	TGTGCTAGCAGTCCAGGGGACACCGGGGAGCTGTTTTTT	CASSPGDTGELFF
TRBV5-1	.	.	TRBJ2-2	TGCGCCAGCAGCCTCCTTCGAGGGGTTAACACCGGGGAGCTGTTTTTT	CASSLLRGVNTGELFF
TRBV30	.	TRBD2	TRBJ2-1	TGTGCCTGGAGCCCCCCCACTAGCGGGATTGGCAATGAGCAGTTCTTC	CAWSPPTSGIGNEQFF
TRBV29-1	.	.	TRBJ1-2	TGCAGCGTTGAACTGTCTGGGGATGGCTACACCTTC	CSVELSGDGYTF
TRBV18	.	TRBD1	TRBJ1-5	TGTGCCAGCTCACAAGGGACAGCGACGAATCAGCCCCAGCATTTT	CASSQGTATNQPQHF
TRBV7-9	.	TRBD1	TRBJ1-1	TGTGCCAGCAGCTTGGACAGGGGAACAGCTGAAGCTTTCTTT	CASSLDRGTAEAFF
TRBV7-2	once	TRBD2	TRBJ2-7	TGTGCCAGCAGCTTAGAGGAGGGAGGGCCCTACGAGCAGTACTTC	CASSLEEGGPYEQYF